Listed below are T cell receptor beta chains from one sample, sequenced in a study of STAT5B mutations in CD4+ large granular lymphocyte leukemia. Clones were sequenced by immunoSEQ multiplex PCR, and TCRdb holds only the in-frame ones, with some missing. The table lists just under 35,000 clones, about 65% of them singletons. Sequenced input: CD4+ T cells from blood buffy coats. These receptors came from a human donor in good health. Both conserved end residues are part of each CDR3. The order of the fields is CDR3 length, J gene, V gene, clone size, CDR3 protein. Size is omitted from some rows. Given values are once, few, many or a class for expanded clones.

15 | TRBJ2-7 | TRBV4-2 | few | CASSQEVNSAYEQYF
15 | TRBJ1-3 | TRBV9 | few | CASRGGGGSGNTIYF
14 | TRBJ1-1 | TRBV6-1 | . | CASSDRSGDTEAFF
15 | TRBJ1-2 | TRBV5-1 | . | CASSSSDGRLTGYTF
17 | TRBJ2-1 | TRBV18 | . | CASSPPSLAGGRNEQFF
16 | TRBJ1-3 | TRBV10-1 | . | CASSDLWGDPGNTIYF
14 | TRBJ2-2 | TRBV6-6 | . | CATGARGNTGELFF
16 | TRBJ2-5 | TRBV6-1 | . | CASSEAGGMSQETQYF
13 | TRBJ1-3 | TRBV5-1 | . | CASSYQGADTIYF
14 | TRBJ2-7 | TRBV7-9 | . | CASSPTDSTYEQYF
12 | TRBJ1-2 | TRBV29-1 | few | CSVEGRVSGYTF
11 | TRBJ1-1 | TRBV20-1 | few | CSARDTPRAFF
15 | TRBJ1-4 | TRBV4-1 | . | CASSPAGQEREKLFF
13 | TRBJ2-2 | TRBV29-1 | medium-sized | CSVAAPGTGELFF
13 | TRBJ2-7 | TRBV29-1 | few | CSVRAGGTYEQYF
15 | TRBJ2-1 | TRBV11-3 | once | CASSRTSGGANEQFF
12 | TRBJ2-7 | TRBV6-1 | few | CASGPSSYEQYF
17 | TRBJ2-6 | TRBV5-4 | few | CASSLGQGAPGANVLTF
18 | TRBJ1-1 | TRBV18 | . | CASSPQEQAPLSNTEAFF
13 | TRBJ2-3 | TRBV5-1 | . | CASSLARSDTQYF